This note documents a single T cell receptor (beta chain) sequence. Its antigen is not identified. This sample was included in a study of beta chain features in type 1 diabetes. Sequenced material consisted of expressed TCRB transcripts (all of the isolated RNA was reverse transcribed). Sequencing of naive, central memory and regulatory T cell samples gave an average of roughly 3.4 million reads. Using immunoSEQ multiplex PCR, the repertoire was profiled, and TCRdb retains in-frame clones only, with some absent. The sample yields more than 550,000 clones, over 13% seen once. Per germline, CDR1 SGHTA and CDR2 FQGNSA. V lost 4 bases, J lost 2 bases, and 9 bases lay in between. The CDR3 covers 14 residues. The study's findings and limits: Shortening that was moderate but significant affected the TCRB CDR3s of Type 1 diabetes patients in all four CD4+ subsets. Among type 1 diabetes patients, VDJ junctions had fewer insertions and more deletions.

The receptor was isolated from a man between 18 and 29 years old with type 1 diabetes. The material sequenced was naive CD4+ T cells from blood. The V call is TRBV7-2, the J call TRBJ2-1; D might be TRBD1 (6 bases). CDR3 in amino acids: CASSSWDTYNEQFF. The CDR3 DNA sequence: TGTGCCAGCAGCTCATGGGACACCTACAATGAGCAGTTCTTC.